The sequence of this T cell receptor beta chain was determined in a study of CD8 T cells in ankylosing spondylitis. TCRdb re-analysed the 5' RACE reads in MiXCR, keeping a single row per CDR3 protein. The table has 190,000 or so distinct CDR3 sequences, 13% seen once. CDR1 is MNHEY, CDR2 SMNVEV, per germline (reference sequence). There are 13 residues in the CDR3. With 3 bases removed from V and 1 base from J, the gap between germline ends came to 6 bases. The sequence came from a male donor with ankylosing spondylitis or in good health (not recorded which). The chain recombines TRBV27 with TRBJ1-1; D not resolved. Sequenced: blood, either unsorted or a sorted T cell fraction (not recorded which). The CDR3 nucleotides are TGTGCCAGCAGTTTTCTGAAGAACACTGAAGCTTTCTTT. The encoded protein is CASSFLKNTEAFF.